This TCR beta chain is drawn from a study of T-cell reconstitution after alpha-beta-depleted transplantation in children. This clonotype was seen ten or more times. The CDR3 contains 13 residues. V shed 4 bases and J 9 bases; nucleotides not matched to a gene: 6. Germline V CDR1 and CDR2: MNHEY, SMNVEV (reference sequence). Preparation of the TCRbeta library was carried out with unique molecular identifiers. Each CDR3 protein is one row after TCRdb ran MiXCR on the PCR reads. The data contain hundreds of thousands of distinct CDR3 sequences, around 13% of them singletons. The sequence was collected from a human donor who donated a stem cell graft to a child with combined immunodeficiency. Material: PBMCs from the stem cell graft donor, obtained from the stem cell graft. The rearrangement links TRBV27 to TRBJ2-1, with TRBD1 identical over 7 bases. This CDR3 is CASSYGTAGEQFF. As DNA, the CDR3 is TGTGCCAGCAGTTACGGGACAGCCGGTGAGCAGTTCTTC.